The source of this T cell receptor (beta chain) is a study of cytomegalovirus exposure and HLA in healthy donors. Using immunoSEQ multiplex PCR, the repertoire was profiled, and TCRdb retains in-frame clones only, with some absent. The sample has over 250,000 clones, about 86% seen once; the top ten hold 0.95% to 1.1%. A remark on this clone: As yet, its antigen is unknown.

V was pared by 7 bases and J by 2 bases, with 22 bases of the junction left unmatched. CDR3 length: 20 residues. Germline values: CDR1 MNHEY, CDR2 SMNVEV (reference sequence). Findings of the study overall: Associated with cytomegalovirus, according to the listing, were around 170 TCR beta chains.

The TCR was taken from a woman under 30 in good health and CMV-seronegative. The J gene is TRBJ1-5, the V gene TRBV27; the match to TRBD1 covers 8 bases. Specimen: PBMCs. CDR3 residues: CASTSIRGGRGLLRNQPQHF. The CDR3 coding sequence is TGTGCCAGCACTTCAATTCGAGGAGGCAGGGGGCTATTGCGCAATCAGCCCCAGCATTTT.